One T cell receptor beta chain is described in this entry. What it recognizes is unknown. This record comes from a study of graft-versus-host responses after intestinal transplantation. Study conclusions and caveats: Clonal ratios of graft-versus-host to host-versus-graft in allografts were high for patients exhibiting graft-donor T cell macrochimerism.

TCRdb's table, derived via immunoSEQ multiplex PCR, lists solely in-frame clones and lacks some. The table records around 120,000 clones, about 95% of them present only once. The germline V gene encodes CDR1 SEHNR and CDR2 FQNEAQ (reference sequence). The CDR3 spans 12 residues. V shed 1 base and J shed 10 bases, with 10 bases lying between them. Sequenced here: unstimulated CD8+ T cells sorted from spleen or lymph node cells, sampled before intestinal transplant. The V and J genes are TRBV7-9 and TRBJ2-5; no clear D gene. The sequence was collected from a human donor who received an intestinal transplant. In nucleotides, the CDR3 is TGTGCCAGCAGCTTAGACACGGCGGACCAGTACTTC. It specifies CASSLDTADQYF. The whole variable domain, filled in from reference TRBV7-9 and TRBJ2-5, reads DTGVSQNPRHKITKRGQNVTFRCDPISEHNRLYWYRQTLGQGPEFLTYFQNEAQLEKSRLLSDRFSAERPKGSFSTLEIQRTEQGDSAMYLCASSLDTADQYFGPGTRLLVL.